Below, 22 T cell receptor beta chains from the same sample are listed, as sequenced in a study of T cells after yellow fever vaccination. TCRdb reprocessed the 5' RACE reads via MiXCR and lists one record per CDR3 protein. The sample lists hundreds of thousands of distinct CDR3 sequences, around a fifth seen once, with about 17% in the top ten. Sequenced material: PBMCs, taken about 20 days after the first yellow fever vaccination. The source is a man between 18 and 29 years old who received the YFV17D yellow fever vaccine.

The rearrangement joins TRBV5-6 to TRBJ2-6, with D unclear. Per germline, CDR1 SGHDT and CDR2 YYEEEE. The ends were cut back, 0 bases at V and 4 bases at J, with 5 bases in the middle. The CDR3 loop spans 14 amino acids. CDR3 bases: TGTGCCAGCAGCTTGGGGACCGGGGCCAACGTCCTGACTTTC. Translating gives CASSLGTGANVLTF.

This chain joins TRBV5-1 and TRBJ2-5, with D perhaps TRBD1 or TRBD2 (6 bases each). V was trimmed by 2 bases and J by 3 bases, leaving 14 bases between them. This CDR3 is 15 amino acids long. The V gene's germline CDR1 is SGHRS and CDR2 YFSETQ. As DNA, the CDR3 is TGCGCCAGCAGCTTCGGGGGCGGGACGAAAGAGACCCAGTACTTC. This translates into CASSFGGGTKETQYF. The variable domain in full, with the rest retrieved from reference TRBV5-1 and TRBJ2-5, is KAGVTQTPRYLIKTRGQQVTLSCSPISGHRSVSWYQQTPGQGLQFLFEYFSETQRNKGNFPGRFSGRQFSNSRSEMNVSTLELGDSALYLCASSFGGGTKETQYFGPGTRLLVL.

This clonotype was seen many times. The CDR3 loop is CASSRQGGNIQYF. The CDR3, as DNA: TGTGCCAGCAGCCGACAGGGGGGAAACATTCAGTACTTC. The chain joins TRBV7-2 to TRBJ2-4, with 9 bases identical to TRBD1. This CDR3 is 13 amino acids long. V lost 5 bases to trimming and J lost 6 bases; unmatched junction nucleotides: 2. Germline V gene data show CDR1 as SGHTA and CDR2 as FQGNSA.

This clonotype has a count of ten or more. This chain links TRBV5-1 with TRBJ2-3; D is uncertain. CDR3 length: 12 amino acids. Germline V lookup: CDR1 SGHRS, CDR2 YFSETQ. Trimming left V 4 bases short and J 2 bases short, with 5 bases between. CDR3 in amino acids: CASSTTTDTQYF. Here the CDR3 DNA reads TGCGCCAGCAGCACAACCACAGATACGCAGTATTTT.

This clonotype was detected only a few times. The chain recombines TRBV12-3 or TRBV12-4 with TRBJ2-2; tentatively, D is TRBD1 (5 bases). V dropped 3 bases and J dropped 3 bases, with 14 bases sitting between them. The CDR3 sequence is 16 residues long. The CDR3 nucleotides read TGTGCCAGCAGTTTCTTGTTAGGGGCCGACACCGGGGAGCTGTTTTTT. It codes for CASSFLLGADTGELFF.

The table lists this clonotype with many counts. The gene calls are TRBV13 and TRBJ1-1; D may be TRBD1 (5 bases). The CDR3 totals 13 residues. Germline V gene lookup returns CDR1 PRHDT and CDR2 FYEKMQ (reference sequence). The V end lost 2 bases, the J end lost 6 bases, and 10 bases lay between the germline ends. CDR3 nucleotides: TGTGCCAGCAGCTTACTTGGGGCAGCTGAAGCTTTCTTT. It is translated as CASSLLGAAEAFF.

The chain carries TRBV11-2 and TRBJ1-6, with a weak D call TRBD1 (5 bases). Germline V gives CDR1 SGHAT, CDR2 FQNNGV. The V gene lost 4 bases and the J gene lost 11 bases, with 18 bases spanning the gap. CDR3 length: 15 residues. For the CDR3, the DNA is TGTGCCAGCAGCTCACGGACGAGGGTAGGGGCACCCCTCCACTTT. Translated, it gives CASSSRTRVGAPLHF.

The genes are TRBV4-3 and TRBJ1-5; tentative D call: TRBD1 (6 bases). The CDR3 has 16 amino acids. Germline CDR1 reads LGHNA; CDR2 reads YSLEER. V dropped 1 base and J dropped 7 bases, with 17 bases sitting between them. CDR3 loop: CASSQGTGLLRQPQHF. DNA of the CDR3: TGCGCCAGCAGCCAAGGCACAGGGTTATTGAGGCAGCCCCAGCATTTT.

This clonotype turned up a few times. The genes are TRBV4-1 and TRBJ1-1; 10 bases agree with TRBD1. From germline, CDR1 is MGHRA and CDR2 YSYEKL. Trimming at V came to 3 bases and at J to 1 base, leaving 8 bases not matched to a gene. This CDR3 is 17 amino acids long. The CDR3 region is CASSQGQGRVGNTEAFF. CDR3 in DNA: TGCGCCAGCAGCCAGGGACAGGGGCGAGTCGGGAACACTGAAGCTTTCTTT.

This clonotype was recorded once. The chain has TRBV5-8 and TRBJ1-1; 8 positions agree with TRBD1. The junction had 5 bases not matched to a gene; V was cut back by 3 bases and J by 1 base. CDR1 SGHTS and CDR2 YDEGEE come from the germline V gene. This CDR3 has 15 residues. The CDR3 DNA is TGTGCCAGCAGCTCGTTCGGGACAGGGAACACTGAAGCTTTCTTT. Residues: CASSSFGTGNTEAFF.

Worth noting for this clonotype: In this CDR3 the conserved last residue, phenylalanine or tryptophan, is missing, so a read error is likely. It is unclear where the CDR3 begins or ends on the DNA, so no DNA is shown, and the CDR3 is as TCRdb lists it. The chain uses TRBV5-5 and TRBJ2-3; TRBD1 is the table's D call, not checked against the DNA. From its first to its last residue, the CDR3 has 13 amino acids. Germline V lookup: CDR1 SGHKS, CDR2 YYEKEE (reference sequence). The CDR3 spells CASSFWTGISEYS.

The chain recombines TRBV2 with TRBJ2-5; 10 bases agree with TRBD2. Germline V gene sequence: CDR1 SNHLY, CDR2 FYNNEI. V lost 2 bases and J lost 5; bases outside the gene matches: 8. This CDR3 is built from 16 residues. The CDR3 region has the DNA TGTGCCAGCAGTGAAAGAGTAGCGGGGGGTCGGGAGACCCAGTACTTC. Its translation: CASSERVAGGRETQYF.

In this sample, this clonotype turned up many times. The chain recombines TRBV5-1 with TRBJ2-7; D remains unclear. The V end was cut by 1 base, the J end by 0 bases, with 11 bases between. The length of the CDR3 is 15 residues. Per germline, CDR1 SGHRS and CDR2 YFSETQ. The CDR3 coding sequence is TGCGCCAGCAGCTTGCTCGGCGGAAGCTCCTACGAGCAGTACGTC. It codes for CASSLLGGSSYEQYV.

The table lists this clonotype with a few counts. J is TRBJ1-1 and V is TRBV12-3 or TRBV12-4; weak D call: TRBD1 (6 bases). The CDR3 has 15 amino acids. Trimming removed 3 bases at V and 1 base at J, with 12 bases between. The CDR3 DNA is TGTGCCAGCAGTTTCCGAACAGGGACGAACACTGAAGCTTTCTTT. It is translated as CASSFRTGTNTEAFF.

This clonotype came up a few times. The chain couples TRBV7-2 to TRBJ1-1, with a tentative D call TRBD1 (6 bases). V lost 0 bases, J lost 6 bases, and 8 bases lay in between. CDR3 length: 13 residues. Germline values: CDR1 SGHTA, CDR2 FQGNSA. DNA of the CDR3: TGTGCCAGCAGCTTAGCAGGGGGTCCTGAAGCTTTCTTT. The encoded protein is CASSLAGGPEAFF.

This sequence joins TRBV15 and TRBJ2-7; 13 bases map to TRBD2. The CDR3 runs 16 residues. The J segment lost 3 bases and the V segment lost 3 bases, leaving 5 bases of the junction unmatched. Per germline, CDR1 LNHNV and CDR2 YYDKDF (reference sequence). The CDR3 is CATSRIRLAGGYEQYF. CDR3 bases: TGTGCCACCAGCAGGATCAGACTAGCGGGGGGCTACGAGCAGTACTTC.

This clonotype has only a few counts. The J gene is TRBJ1-5, the V gene TRBV6-6; D remains unclear. CDR3 length: 12 amino acids. V lost 2 bases, J lost 2 bases, and 1 base lay in between. Germline CDR1 is MNHNY and CDR2 is SVGAGI (reference sequence). The CDR3 DNA reads TGTGCCAGCAGTTACCGCAATCAGCCCCAGCATTTT. Its protein is CASSYRNQPQHF.

The J gene is TRBJ2-3, the V gene TRBV11-2, with 10 bases that match TRBD2. Germline V gene data show CDR1 as SGHAT and CDR2 as FQNNGV. The CDR3 is made up of 17 amino acids. V lost 4 bases and J lost 1; bases outside the gene matches: 8. The CDR3 sequence is CASSSTLLAGGTDTQYF. The DNA of the CDR3 is TGTGCCAGCAGCTCCACCCTCCTAGCGGGGGGCACAGATACGCAGTATTTT.

This sequence joins TRBV29-1 and TRBJ1-1; D not resolved. The V end was cut by 6 bases, the J end by 2 bases, with 7 bases between. There are 11 residues in the CDR3. Germline CDR1 and CDR2: SQVTM and ANQGSEA. CDR3 nucleotide sequence: TGCAGCGTGGCCGATAACACTGAAGCTTTCTTT. This sequence encodes CSVADNTEAFF.

In this sample, this clonotype turned up many times. The chain couples TRBV7-8 to TRBJ1-1; 9 bases map to TRBD1. The CDR3 runs to 16 residues. The germline V gene has CDR1 SGHVS and CDR2 FQNEAQ. The trim removed 5 bases at V and 7 bases at J, leaving 14 bases unmatched. CDR3 residues: CASSPRGLQGADEAFF. The CDR3 DNA reads as TGTGCCAGCAGCCCACGGGGTTTACAGGGGGCTGATGAAGCTTTCTTT.

This clonotype has only a few counts. The chain carries TRBV2 and TRBJ2-7, with TRBD1 identical over 7 bases. The CDR3 covers 13 residues. From germline, CDR1 is SNHLY and CDR2 FYNNEI. The ends lost 6 bases at V and 3 bases at J; junction bases unmatched: 5. This CDR3 reads CASRRTGVYEQYF. CDR3 nucleotide sequence: TGTGCCAGCAGAAGAACAGGGGTCTACGAGCAGTACTTC.

This clonotype has more than one count but fewer than ten. V and J are TRBV6-5 and TRBJ2-5; 10 bases are a match to TRBD1. The V and J ends lost 2 bases and 5 bases, in that order; junction bases with no gene match: 8. This CDR3 is built from 16 residues. Per the germline V gene, CDR1 is MNHEY and CDR2 is SVGAGI. CDR3 nucleotides: TGTGCCAGCAGTTACACTGGGACAGGGGAAGGGGAGACCCAGTACTTC. It specifies CASSYTGTGEGETQYF.